This TCR beta chain comes out of a study of T and B cells in COVID-19 patients. The study, taken as a whole, reports: Patients with COVID-19 reportedly showed strongly skewed T cell receptor beta variable and joining gene usage.

A remark on this clonotype: Its target is unknown.

This CDR3 contains 14 residues. Germline lookup yields CDR1 MNHEY and CDR2 SVGEGT. Trimming shortened V by 0 bases and J by 8 bases, and 11 bases separated the two germline ends. BIOMED2 TRB-A/B primer pools were used in multiplex TRB PCR. In TCRdb, the multiplex PCR reads were re-called with MiXCR into one record per CDR3 protein. The repertoire includes roughly 7,800 distinct CDR3 sequences, about 27% of them detected once, and 17% sits in the top ten. Each TRB amplification used roughly 220-550 ng of genomic DNA from blood. This chain connects TRBV6-2 or TRBV6-3 to TRBJ2-1; unclear D gene. Sequenced sample: blood. This receptor was obtained from a human donor with active COVID-19. CDR3 sequence: CASSYSRPLDEQFF. The CDR3 nucleotides are TGTGCCAGCAGTTACTCCCGCCCTCTGGATGAGCAGTTCTTC.